This passage covers 16 T cell receptor beta chains from one sample sequenced in a study of STAT3 mutations in large granular lymphocyte leukemia. Study results and limitations: Every T-cell large granular lymphocyte leukemia patient had at least one immunodominant TCR beta clonotype.

The repertoire was sequenced with immunoSEQ multiplex PCR; TCRdb's copy has only in-frame clones and lacks some. The table records tens of thousands of clones, about 81% of them present only once. Their recognized antigens are unknown. Sequencing used PBMCs. These receptor sequences come from a human donor with T large granular lymphocyte leukemia. Some clones in this sample may be carry-over from other donors' samples.

The gene calls are TRBV7-9 and TRBJ2-5; D is unresolved. Trimming left V 2 bases short and J 5 bases short, with 3 bases between. This CDR3 contains 11 residues. Germline V gene data show CDR1 as SEHNR and CDR2 as FQNEAQ (reference sequence). The CDR3 protein is CASSLLETQYF. CDR3 coding DNA: TGTGCCAGCAGCTTACTTGAGACCCAGTACTTC.

V usage is TRBV5-1 and J usage is TRBJ2-1, with a weak D call TRBD1 (6 bases). The V gene lost 0 bases and the J gene lost 5 bases, with 12 bases spanning the gap. This CDR3 region has 15 residues. The V gene's germline CDR1 is SGHRS and CDR2 YFSETQ. The CDR3 region has the DNA TGCGCCAGCAGCTTGGGAAGGGGGACCAACAATGAGCAGTTCTTC. Its protein is CASSLGRGTNNEQFF. Based on the CDR3 plus reference TRBV5-1 and TRBJ2-1, the full variable domain is KAGVTQTPRYLIKTRGQQVTLSCSPISGHRSVSWYQQTPGQGLQFLFEYFSETQRNKGNFPGRFSGRQFSNSRSEMNVSTLELGDSALYLCASSLGRGTNNEQFFGPGTRLTVL.

The V and J genes are TRBV6-5 and TRBJ1-1; 8 bases match TRBD1. The CDR3 is 14 residues long. Germline V gene lookup returns CDR1 MNHEY and CDR2 SVGAGI. V dropped 5 bases and J dropped 2; count of bases not matched to a gene: 4. The CDR3 here is CASSRTGTNTEAFF. In nucleotides, the CDR3 is TGTGCCAGCAGTCGGACAGGGACCAACACTGAAGCTTTCTTT.

The chain carries TRBV6-1 and TRBJ1-3; 9 nucleotides align to TRBD1. Germline V gene lookup returns CDR1 MNHNS and CDR2 SASEGT. The CDR3 is made up of 18 amino acids. Trimming removed 3 bases from V and 8 bases from J; junction bases left unmatched: 17. CDR3 residues: CASSDPGQGARRGHTIYF. CDR3 DNA sequence: TGTGCCAGCAGTGACCCGGGACAGGGAGCAAGAAGGGGCCACACCATATATTTT.

The chain employs TRBV7-2 and TRBJ1-2; D gene uncertain. The CDR3 runs 14 residues. CDR1 and CDR2 from the germline V gene are SGHTA and FQGNSA. The V end was cut by 6 bases, the J end by 4 bases, with 15 bases between. CDR3 in DNA: TGTGCCAGCAGTTCCGCCGGTCGGAGCTATGGCTACACCTTC. This codes for CASSSAGRSYGYTF.

The chain combines TRBV25-1 with TRBJ1-6; D remains ambiguous. The CDR3 runs to 18 residues. The germline V gene encodes CDR1 MGHDK and CDR2 SYGVNS. Trimming pared 1 base from V and 0 bases from J, leaving 13 bases between. The CDR3 sequence: CASSESKKLSSYNSPLHF. The CDR3 region has the DNA TGTGCCAGCAGTGAATCAAAAAAATTGAGCTCCTATAATTCACCCCTCCACTTT. Full variable domain (rest looked up from reference TRBV25-1 and TRBJ1-6): EADIYQTPRYLVIGTGKKITLECSQTMGHDKMYWYQQDPGMELHLIHYSYGVNSTEKGDLSSESTVSRIRTEHFPLTLESARPSHTSQYLCASSESKKLSSYNSPLHFGNGTRLTVT.

The V and J genes are TRBV5-1 and TRBJ1-1; D is perhaps TRBD1 (5 bases). CDR1 is SGHRS and CDR2 is YFSETQ in the germline V gene. This CDR3 region has 13 residues. Between the trimmed V and J ends, which lost 2 bases and 6 bases, there was a span of 11 bases. CDR3 coding DNA: TGCGCCAGCAGCTTCCTCGGGGGACCTGAAGCTTTCTTT. This encodes CASSFLGGPEAFF.

V gene TRBV5-4 combines with J gene TRBJ2-1; 8 bases agree with TRBD1. Germline loops: CDR1 SGHNT, CDR2 YYREEE (reference sequence). The CDR3 sequence is 14 residues long. After removal of 5 bases from V and 2 bases from J, the junction contained 3 bases not matched to a gene. The chain's CDR3 is CASRPRGPYNEQFF. CDR3 coding DNA: TGTGCCAGCAGGCCCAGGGGGCCCTACAATGAGCAGTTCTTC.

The J gene is TRBJ2-7, the V gene TRBV28, with 12 positions matching TRBD1. This CDR3 region has 16 residues. V was pared by 5 bases and J by 7 bases, with 12 bases of the junction left unmatched. Looked up from germline, CDR1 is MDHEN and CDR2 is SYDVKM. The DNA for the CDR3 is TGTGCCAGCAGTGGGGAGCCGGGACAGGGGGCGAGGGAGCAGTACGTC. Its translation is CASSGEPGQGAREQYV.

The chain carries TRBV28 and TRBJ2-1; TRBD1 agrees at 8 bases. The CDR3 consists of 14 residues. The germline gives CDR1 MDHEN, CDR2 SYDVKM. V lost 8 bases to trimming and J lost 2 bases; unmatched junction nucleotides: 5. The CDR3 DNA reads as TGTGCCAGCTGTACAGGGGGTACCTACAATGAGCAGTTCTTC. This sequence encodes CASCTGGTYNEQFF. The variable domain in full, completed from reference TRBV28 and TRBJ2-1, reads DVKVTQSSRYLVKRTGEKVFLECVQDMDHENMFWYRQDPGLGLRLIYFSYDVKMKEKGDIPEGYSVSREKKERFSLILESASTNQTSMYLCASCTGGTYNEQFFGPGTRLTVL.

The CDR3 coding sequence is TGTGCCAGCAGCTTGATGACAGGGGTGGCGAACGAGCAGTACTTC. As protein: CASSLMTGVANEQYF. The V gene is TRBV11-2, the J gene TRBJ2-7; TRBD1 agrees at 8 bases. Germline-derived CDR1 and CDR2 are SGHAT and FQNNGV. The CDR3 has 15 amino acids. With 3 bases clipped from V and 5 bases from J, the junction kept 9 bases outside the gene matches.

The chain is built from TRBV19 and TRBJ1-5; the D is unclear. The CDR3 is 14 residues long. Germline V CDR1 and CDR2: LNHDA, SQIVND (reference sequence). V lost 9 bases to trimming and J lost 2 bases, with 14 bases between them. The CDR3 sequence: CASNPTGRNQPQHF. As DNA, the CDR3 is TGTGCCAGCAATCCGACCGGTCGCAATCAGCCCCAGCATTTT.

The chain links TRBV27 to TRBJ1-6; D gene unclear. CDR1 MNHEY and CDR2 SMNVEV come from the germline V gene (reference sequence). The V end lost 3 bases, the J end lost 3 bases, and 9 bases lay between the germline ends. This CDR3 region has 15 residues. This CDR3 reads CASSFDGDYNSPLHF. The CDR3 DNA follows: TGTGCCAGCAGTTTTGACGGGGACTATAATTCACCCCTCCACTTT.

V is TRBV7-8 and J is TRBJ1-1; TRBD1 might be the D (6 bases). In germline, CDR1 is SGHVS, CDR2 FQNEAQ. This CDR3 region has 15 residues. Trimming removed 2 bases at V and 7 bases at J, with 17 bases between. This CDR3 reads CASSLIISGAVEAFF. The CDR3 region has the DNA TGTGCCAGCAGCTTAATAATCTCGGGGGCTGTTGAAGCTTTCTTT.

The chain employs TRBV29-1 and TRBJ1-1; no firm D call. V was clipped by 7 bases and J by 0 bases, with 9 bases between them. The CDR3 runs to 12 residues. Germline V gives CDR1 SQVTM, CDR2 ANQGSEA. CDR3 nucleotide sequence: TGCAGCGGCCGGCGGGTGAACACTGAAGCTTTCTTT. Its protein product is CSGRRVNTEAFF.

This clone was observed once. The rearrangement uses TRBV7-2 and TRBJ2-1, with unresolved D. The CDR3 consists of 13 residues. From germline, CDR1 is SGHTA and CDR2 FQGNSA. V lost 5 bases and J lost 4, with 9 bases in between. The CDR3 here is CASSPVGYNEQFF. DNA of the CDR3: TGTGCCAGCAGCCCGGTGGGGTACAATGAGCAGTTCTTC.